The 10 T cell receptor beta chains in this list originate from one sample, sequenced in a study of blood T cell repertoires in COVID-19. This table comes from immunoSEQ multiplex PCR, and its TCRdb copy is limited to in-frame clones, with some not included. This sample has under 300,000 clones, with around 87% found just once. Sequencing was performed on peripheral blood. The receptors originated from a man between 18 and 29 years old with active or convalescent COVID-19.

This chain connects TRBV11-2 to TRBJ2-5; D is uncertain. Germline V gene lookup returns CDR1 SGHAT and CDR2 FQNNGV. The V end lost 5 bases, the J end lost 2 bases, and 3 bases lay between the germline ends. This CDR3 comprises 11 residues. The CDR3: CASSEQETQYF. CDR3 sequence (DNA): TGTGCCAGCAGCGAGCAAGAGACCCAGTACTTC.

This CDR3 reads CASSSFKEPYEQYF. In DNA, the CDR3 is TGTGCCAGCAGCTCGTTTAAGGAGCCATACGAGCAGTACTTC. The V and J genes are TRBV13 and TRBJ2-7; D is unresolved. V lost 4 bases to trimming and J lost 4 bases, with 14 bases between them. The V gene's germline CDR1 is PRHDT and CDR2 FYEKMQ (reference sequence). CDR3 length equals 14 residues.

A single count supports this clone. The chain uses TRBV5-6 and TRBJ2-3, with D maybe TRBD1 (5 bases). V shed 4 bases and J shed 5 bases, with 8 bases lying between them. The CDR3 consists of 12 residues. Germline assignment: CDR1 SGHDT and CDR2 YYEEEE. Here the CDR3 DNA reads TGTGCCAGCAGCCAGGACATAGATACGCAGTATTTT. Its translation is CASSQDIDTQYF.

The chain combines TRBV21-1 with TRBJ2-1; TRBD2 is the table's D call, not checked against the DNA. TRBV21-1 is annotated as a pseudogene. This CDR3 has 17 residues. The CDR3 sequence: CASSKGREKTFYNEQFF. The CDR3 DNA follows: TGTGCCAGCAGCAAAGGGAGGGAAAAAACTTTCTACAATGAGCAGTTCTTC.

This clone was seen just once. The genes are TRBV15 and TRBJ2-2; D uncertain. Trimming removed 0 bases from V and 8 bases from J, with 7 bases in between. CDR3 length: 13 residues. CDR1 is LNHNV and CDR2 is YYDKDF in the germline V gene (reference sequence). The DNA for the CDR3 is TGTGCCACCAGCAGAGACCCCGAGGGGGAGCTGTTTTTT. Translation gives CATSRDPEGELFF.

In this sample, this clone turned up once. CDR3 sequence (DNA): TGCGCCAGCAGCTTTAGAGCTACAGGGGCCAAAAACATTCAGTACTTC. Protein product: CASSFRATGAKNIQYF. The chain uses TRBV5-1 and TRBJ2-4, with a possible D match to TRBD1 (6 bases). V was pared by 2 bases and J by 1 base, with 13 bases between. This CDR3 is 16 amino acids long. In germline, CDR1 is SGHRS, CDR2 YFSETQ. Using reference TRBV5-1 and TRBJ2-4 for the parts outside the CDR3, the full variable domain is KAGVTQTPRYLIKTRGQQVTLSCSPISGHRSVSWYQQTPGQGLQFLFEYFSETQRNKGNFPGRFSGRQFSNSRSEMNVSTLELGDSALYLCASSFRATGAKNIQYFGAGTRLSVL.

The rearrangement uses TRBV6-1 and TRBJ2-1; TRBD2 matches 11 bases. The germline gives CDR1 MNHNS, CDR2 SASEGT. This CDR3 has 18 amino acids. The ends lost 1 base at V and 6 bases at J; junction bases unmatched: 11. CDR3: CASSEVPLLAGEINEQFF. The CDR3 coding sequence is TGTGCCAGCAGTGAAGTCCCCCTACTAGCGGGAGAGATCAATGAGCAGTTCTTC.

The V call is TRBV7-9, the J call TRBJ2-3; D is unclear. The CDR3 totals 13 residues. V was shortened by 1 base and J by 7 bases, with 9 bases between the two germline ends. The germline V gene encodes CDR1 SEHNR and CDR2 FQNEAQ (reference sequence). This CDR3 is CASSLDQRNTQYF. The CDR3, as DNA: TGTGCCAGCAGCTTAGACCAGCGTAATACGCAGTATTTT.

The chain has TRBV7-6 and TRBJ2-2, with TRBD2 matching 10 bases. V lost 8 bases, J lost 7 bases, and 10 bases stayed unmatched. This CDR3 has 15 residues. Germline CDR1 and CDR2: SGHVS and FNYEAQ. CDR3 DNA sequence: TGTGCCAGCGGGGAGCGGGAGGGGTTTGGCGGGGAGCTGTTTTTT. It codes for CASGEREGFGGELFF.

V is TRBV4-2 and J is TRBJ2-5, with a weak D call TRBD1 (6 bases). Trimming removed 5 bases at V and 1 base at J, with 17 bases between. CDR1 and CDR2 from the germline V gene are LGHNA and YNFKEQ. The CDR3 contains 16 residues. CDR3 residues: CASSSSRGMGQETQYF. In DNA form, the CDR3 reads TGTGCCAGCAGCTCCAGCAGGGGCATGGGCCAAGAGACCCAGTACTTC.